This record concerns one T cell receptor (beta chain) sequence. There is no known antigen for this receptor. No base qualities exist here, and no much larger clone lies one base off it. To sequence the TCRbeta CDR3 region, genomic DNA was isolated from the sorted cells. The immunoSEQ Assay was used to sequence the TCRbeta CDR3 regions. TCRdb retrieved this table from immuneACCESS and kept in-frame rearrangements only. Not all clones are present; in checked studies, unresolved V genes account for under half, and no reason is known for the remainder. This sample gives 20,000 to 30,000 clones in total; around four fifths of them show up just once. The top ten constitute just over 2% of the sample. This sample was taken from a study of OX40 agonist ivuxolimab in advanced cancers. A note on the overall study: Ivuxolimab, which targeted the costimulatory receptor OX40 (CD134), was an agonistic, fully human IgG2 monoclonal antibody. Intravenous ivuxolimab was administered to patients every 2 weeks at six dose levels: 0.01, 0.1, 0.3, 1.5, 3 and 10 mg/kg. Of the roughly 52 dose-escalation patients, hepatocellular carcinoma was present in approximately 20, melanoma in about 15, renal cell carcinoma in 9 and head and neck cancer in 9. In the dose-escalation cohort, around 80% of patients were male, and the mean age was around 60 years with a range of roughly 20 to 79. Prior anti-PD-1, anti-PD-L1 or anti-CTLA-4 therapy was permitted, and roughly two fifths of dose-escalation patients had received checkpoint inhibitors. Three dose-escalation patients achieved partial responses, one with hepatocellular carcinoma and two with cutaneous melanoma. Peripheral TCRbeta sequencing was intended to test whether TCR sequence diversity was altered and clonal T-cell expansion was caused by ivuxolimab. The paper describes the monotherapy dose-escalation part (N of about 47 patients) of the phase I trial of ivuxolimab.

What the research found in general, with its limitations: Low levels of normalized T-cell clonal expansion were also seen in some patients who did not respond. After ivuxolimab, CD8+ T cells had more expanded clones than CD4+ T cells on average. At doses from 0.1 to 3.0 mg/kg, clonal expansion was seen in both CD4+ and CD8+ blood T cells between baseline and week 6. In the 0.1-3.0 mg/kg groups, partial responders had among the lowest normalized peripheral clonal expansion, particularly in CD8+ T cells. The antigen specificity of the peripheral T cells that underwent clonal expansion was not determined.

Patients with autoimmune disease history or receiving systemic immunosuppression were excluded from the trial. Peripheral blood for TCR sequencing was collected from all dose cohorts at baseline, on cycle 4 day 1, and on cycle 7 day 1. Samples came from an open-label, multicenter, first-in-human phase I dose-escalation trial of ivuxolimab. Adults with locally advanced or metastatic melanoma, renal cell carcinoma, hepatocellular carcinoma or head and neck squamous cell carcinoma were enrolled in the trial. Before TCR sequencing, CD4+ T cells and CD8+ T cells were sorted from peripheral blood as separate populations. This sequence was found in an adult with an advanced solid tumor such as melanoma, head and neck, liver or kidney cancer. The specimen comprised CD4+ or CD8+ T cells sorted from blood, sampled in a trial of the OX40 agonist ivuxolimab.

The CDR3 region reads CASSTTPLVDTQYF. The DNA sequence reads TGTGCCAGCTCCACGACCCCCTTGGTGGATACGCAGTATTTT. The chain was built from TRBV18 and TRBJ2-3, with no confident D gene call. Trimming costs V 6 bases and J 6 bases, and their ends lie 16 bases apart. The CDR3 covers 14 residues, taking in both the cysteine and the phenylalanine. The CDR3 DNA has 42 bases and is translated from base 1. Reading the germline V gene gives CDR1 KGHSH and CDR2 LQKENI.